This TCR beta chain originates from a study of brain T cells in children with intractable seizures. From germline, CDR1 is SGHDN and CDR2 FVKESK. CDR3 length: 17 amino acids. V shed 5 bases, J shed 3 bases, and the junction held 11 bases outside the gene matches. Repertoires were generated with immunoSEQ multiplex PCR, while TCRdb's copy carries only in-frame clones and drops some. The profile covers about 64,000 clones, with about 96% appearing a single time and 0.35% to 0.4% taken by the ten largest. The sequenced cases were selected for having the highest brain T cell transcript signatures. The TCR originated in a boy in the first two years of life with focal cortical dysplasia and intractable seizures. The chain combines TRBV14 with TRBJ2-1; 9 positions match TRBD1. The specimen comprised peripheral blood, sampled at surgery. This CDR3 reads CASSFNRDRVVYNEQFF. In DNA, the CDR3 is TGTGCCAGCAGCTTCAACCGGGACAGGGTCGTCTACAATGAGCAGTTCTTC.